The rows below give T cell receptor beta chains drawn from one sample of a study of cytomegalovirus exposure and HLA in healthy donors. The data were produced by immunoSEQ multiplex PCR, yet TCRdb's version contains in-frame clones alone and is incomplete. The table includes roughly 120,000 clones, 75% to 85% detected once. Sequencing input: PBMCs. These receptors were collected from a young woman in good health and CMV-seropositive. Each CDR3 is given with its conserved first and last residue. The order of the fields is CDR3 length, D gene, V gene, clone size, J gene, CDR3 protein, CDR3 DNA. The D gene is left open where the match is weak. Clone size is not always given. Where it is, it says once, few, many or a class for expanded clones.

13	-	TRBV7-8	few	TRBJ1-5	CASSLARNQPQHF	TGTGCCAGCAGCTTAGCCAGAAATCAGCCCCAGCATTTT
19	-	TRBV4-1	-	TRBJ1-4	CASSQPAARRESTNEKLFF	TGCGCCAGCAGCCAGCCCGCGGCCCGACGGGAATCAACTAATGAAAAACTGTTTTTT
15	-	TRBV27	-	TRBJ2-1	CASGPSRGSYNEQFF	TGTGCCAGCGGTCCCTCGCGGGGTTCCTACAATGAGCAGTTCTTC
12	-	TRBV5-6	-	TRBJ2-7	CASSLFGNEQYF	TGTGCCAGCAGCTTGTTCGGGAACGAGCAGTACTTC
11	-	TRBV30	-	TRBJ2-5	CAWAPRETQYF	TGTGCCTGGGCTCCCAGAGAGACCCAGTACTTC
13	-	TRBV2	few	TRBJ2-6	CASSEGWANVLTF	TGTGCCAGCAGTGAGGGCTGGGCCAACGTCCTGACTTTC
13	TRBD1	TRBV9	-	TRBJ1-1	CASSGQGNTEAFF	TGTGCCAGCAGCGGACAGGGGAACACTGAAGCTTTCTTT
15	TRBD2	TRBV5-1	-	TRBJ2-1	CASSLGLAGVNEQFF	TGCGCCAGCAGCTTGGGGCTAGCGGGAGTTAATGAGCAGTTCTTC
16	-	TRBV19	-	TRBJ1-5	CASSKGDGFSNQPQHF	TGTGCCAGTAGTAAGGGGGATGGGTTTAGCAATCAGCCCCAGCATTTT
17	TRBD1	TRBV10-2	-	TRBJ1-2	CASSESRDRDGMIGYTF	TGCGCCAGCAGTGAGTCCCGGGACAGGGACGGGATGATTGGCTACACCTTC
14	TRBD1	TRBV4-1	once	TRBJ1-4	CASSLGQVTEKLFF	TGCGCCAGCAGCCTGGGACAGGTAACTGAAAAACTGTTTTTT
13	-	TRBV6-1	-	TRBJ1-2	CASSEQINYGYTF	TGTGCCAGCAGTGAACAGATTAACTATGGCTACACCTTC
15	TRBD2	TRBV5-1	-	TRBJ2-5	CASSPGTSNQETQYF	TGCGCCAGCAGTCCCGGGACTAGCAATCAAGAGACCCAGTACTTC
14	TRBD2	TRBV19	-	TRBJ2-1	CASKIGLAGDEQFF	TGTGCCAGTAAAATCGGACTAGCGGGAGACGAGCAGTTCTTC
12	-	TRBV19	few	TRBJ1-1	CASHVGNTEAFF	TGTGCCAGCCATGTCGGGAACACTGAAGCTTTCTTT
18	TRBD1	TRBV5-6	-	TRBJ1-2	CASSLVSVRAGGRNGYTF	TGTGCCAGCAGCTTGGTATCTGTGAGGGCAGGGGGGAGGAATGGCTACACCTTC
11	-	TRBV28	-	TRBJ1-1	CASSPDTEAFF	TGTGCCAGCAGTCCAGACACTGAAGCTTTCTTT
17	-	TRBV4-2	-	TRBJ1-4	CASSLRHTLVEDEKLFF	TGTGCCAGCAGCCTGAGGCACACCTTGGTGGAGGATGAAAAACTGTTTTTT
17	TRBD2	TRBV28	few	TRBJ2-5	CASRSRGLAELQETQYF	TGTGCCAGCAGGTCACGGGGACTAGCGGAACTCCAAGAGACCCAGTACTTC
15	-	TRBV4-1	many	TRBJ1-5	CASSQLSGEGQPQHF	TGCGCCAGCAGCCAACTTTCTGGGGAGGGGCAGCCCCAGCATTTT
15	-	TRBV25-1	once	TRBJ2-7	CASSEKGGRGKGQYF	TGTGCCAGCAGTGAAAAAGGGGGGCGGGGGAAAGGACAGTACTTC
14	-	TRBV7-9	-	TRBJ1-1	CASSLQGLYTEAFF	TGTGCCAGCAGCTTGCAGGGGCTATACACTGAAGCTTTCTTT